This TCR beta chain comes out of a study of blood T cell repertoires in COVID-19. Turning to the study itself: Material from acute and convalescent COVID-19 was sourced from the United States, Italy and Spain. The cDNA or gDNA used as material had been derived from T cells, B-cell-depleted T cells, or PBMCs.

Original processing methods: Amplifying reference gene primers gave estimates of nucleated cell counts. Assay: immunoSEQ multiplex PCR; the TCRdb copy retains only in-frame clones and omits some. V and J calls and clone size are given by that table; D and trimming were obtained from the DNA. The sample lists 260,000 or so clones, roughly 82% occurring once. The CDR3 contains 16 residues. V was clipped by 4 bases and J by 5 bases; unmatched bases: 14. CDR1 LGHNA and CDR2 YNFKEQ come from the germline V gene. The specimen was peripheral blood. The source of this sequence is a woman in her 70s with acute or convalescent COVID-19. The genes are TRBV4-2 and TRBJ2-7; 7 nucleotides agree with TRBD2. The chain's CDR3 is CASSRVGGSGLDEQYF. CDR3 in DNA: TGTGCCAGCAGCCGGGTCGGTGGTAGCGGGCTGGACGAGCAGTACTTC.